One sample yielded the 17 T cell receptor beta chains listed below, sequenced in a study of T-cell memory formation after mild COVID-19. TCRdb ran MiXCR on the 5' RACE reads and lists one entry per CDR3 protein. The sample contains 130,000 to 150,000 distinct CDR3 sequences, 6% to 7% of which appear only once. Material for sequencing was PBMCs or a T cell subset sorted from them (not recorded which). The receptor source for this set is an adult woman who had mild COVID-19 (a few samples of this study predate the infection). Cell type and time point are not known.

This clonotype occurred many times. The rearrangement joins TRBV12-3 or TRBV12-4 to TRBJ2-5, with D possibly being TRBD2 (6 bases). The length of the CDR3 is 12 residues. V shed 0 bases and J shed 7 bases, with 6 bases lying between them. The CDR3 loop is CASSLAEGTQYF. In nucleotides, the CDR3 is TGTGCCAGCAGTTTAGCGGAGGGGACCCAGTACTTC.

In this sample, this clonotype turned up many times. The J gene is TRBJ2-7, the V gene TRBV6-5, with D possibly being TRBD1 or TRBD2 (5 bases each). This CDR3 spans 15 amino acids. V lost 0 bases to trimming and J lost 6 bases, with 15 bases between them. The germline CDR1 and CDR2 sequences are MNHEY and SVGAGI. The CDR3 sequence is CASSYSQGTSGEQYF. The CDR3, as DNA: TGTGCCAGCAGTTACTCGCAGGGAACCAGCGGCGAGCAGTACTTC.

The table lists this clonotype with a few counts. V and J are TRBV7-9 and TRBJ2-5; 9 bases agree with TRBD2. The CDR3 runs to 12 residues. V lost 8 bases and J lost 3; bases outside the gene matches: 1. Germline assignment: CDR1 SEHNR and CDR2 FQNEAQ (reference sequence). CDR3 region: CASAGGEETQYF. Written as DNA, the CDR3 is TGTGCCAGCGCGGGGGGGGAAGAGACCCAGTACTTC.

This clonotype was seen a few times. The CDR3 spells CASSLAVEQYF. In DNA, the CDR3 is TGTGCCAGCAGCTTGGCGGTCGAGCAGTACTTC. V gene TRBV7-2 combines with J gene TRBJ2-7; no firm D call. Germline assignment: CDR1 SGHTA and CDR2 FQGNSA. V shed 3 bases and J shed 6 bases, with 6 bases lying between them. The CDR3 loop spans 11 amino acids. The variable domain in full, with the rest retrieved from reference TRBV7-2 and TRBJ2-7, is GAGVSQSPSNKVTEKGKDVELRCDPISGHTALYWYRQSLGQGLEFLIYFQGNSAPDKSGLPSDRFSAERTGGSVSTLTIQRTQQEDSAVYLCASSLAVEQYFGPGTRLTVT.

The V call is TRBV3-1, the J call TRBJ2-3; either TRBD1 or TRBD2 may fit D (6 bases each). The CDR3 runs 15 residues. Germline V CDR1 and CDR2: LGHDT, YNNKEL (reference sequence). Trimming removed 5 bases from V and 0 bases from J, with 12 bases in between. The CDR3 sequence: CASSYGGGSTDTQYF. DNA of the CDR3: TGTGCCAGCAGCTACGGGGGCGGTAGCACAGATACGCAGTATTTT.

This clonotype was detected a few times. V gene TRBV24-1 combines with J gene TRBJ2-1; 12 positions agree with TRBD1. With V trimmed by 0 bases and J by 8 bases, 10 bases remained unmatched. The CDR3 is 18 residues long. Germline V gene sequence: CDR1 KGHDR, CDR2 SFDVKD. The CDR3 DNA is TGTGCCACCAGTGATTTGCGGACCGGGACAGGGGGCCTTGATGAGCAGTTCTTC. It yields the protein CATSDLRTGTGGLDEQFF.

This clonotype was counted a few times. The chain combines TRBV29-1 with TRBJ2-3; perhaps TRBD1 as D (5 bases). The CDR3 spans 14 residues. V dropped 1 base and J dropped 4 bases, with 12 bases sitting between them. Germline CDR1 SQVTM, CDR2 ANQGSEA. DNA of the CDR3: TGCAGCGTTGAAGCCCAGGGTGTAGCAGATACGCAGTATTTT. Protein sequence: CSVEAQGVADTQYF.

This clonotype appeared a few times. V and J are TRBV5-1 and TRBJ2-2, with 8 nucleotides matching TRBD2. Germline assignment: CDR1 SGHRS and CDR2 YFSETQ. With 2 bases clipped from V and 1 base from J, the junction kept 4 bases outside the gene matches. The CDR3 is 16 amino acids. The CDR3 reads CASSFASGQNTGELFF. CDR3 nucleotides: TGCGCCAGCAGCTTTGCTAGCGGGCAGAACACCGGGGAGCTGTTTTTT.

This clonotype showed up many times. V usage is TRBV7-9 and J usage is TRBJ2-7; D might be TRBD2 (7 bases). V lost 6 bases and J 3 bases, leaving 18 bases between the germline ends. Germline-derived CDR1 and CDR2 are SEHNR and FQNEAQ (reference sequence). CDR3 length: 15 amino acids. The CDR3 is CASSLDGGGGYEQYF. CDR3 sequence (DNA): TGTGCCAGCAGTTTGGACGGCGGGGGCGGCTACGAGCAGTACTTC.

This clonotype was counted at least ten times. The rearrangement links TRBV5-1 to TRBJ2-7; D not resolved. Germline V gene lookup returns CDR1 SGHRS and CDR2 YFSETQ. The CDR3 extends over 15 amino acids. Trimming removed 0 bases from V and 2 bases from J, with 12 bases in between. The DNA for the CDR3 is TGCGCCAGCAGCTTGGATGGTGTGGTCGCCTACGAGCAGTACTTC. This translates into CASSLDGVVAYEQYF. The whole variable domain, filled in from reference TRBV5-1 and TRBJ2-7, reads KAGVTQTPRYLIKTRGQQVTLSCSPISGHRSVSWYQQTPGQGLQFLFEYFSETQRNKGNFPGRFSGRQFSNSRSEMNVSTLELGDSALYLCASSLDGVVAYEQYFGPGTRLTVT.

The table lists this clonotype with many counts. The chain combines TRBV5-4 with TRBJ2-3; unclear D gene. The CDR3 length is 12 residues. The germline CDR1 and CDR2 sequences are SGHNT and YYREEE (reference sequence). Trimming cost V 3 bases and J 6 bases, with 8 bases left between them. CDR3 region: CASSSPLDTQYF. CDR3 sequence (DNA): TGTGCCAGCAGCTCGCCCTTGGATACGCAGTATTTT.

The chain joins TRBV18 to TRBJ1-1; 9 nucleotides match TRBD1. This CDR3 is built from 16 residues. Germline V gene sequence: CDR1 KGHSH, CDR2 LQKENI. J was trimmed by 1 base and V by 1 base; bases with no gene match: 4. The CDR3, as DNA: TGTGCCAGCTCACCACTCCCGGGACAGGGGAACACTGAAGCTTTCTTT. Translating it yields CASSPLPGQGNTEAFF.

This clonotype occurred a few times. V and J are TRBV29-1 and TRBJ2-7; 11 bases line up with TRBD2. Germline V gene data show CDR1 as SQVTM and CDR2 as ANQGSEA. The CDR3 covers 14 residues. J lost 0 bases, V lost 5 bases, and 3 bases had no gene match. CDR3 DNA sequence: TGCAGCGTTTCAACTAGCGGGAGCTCCTACGAGCAGTACTTC. Translating gives CSVSTSGSSYEQYF.

For this clonotype: One base away lies a much larger clone, so this may be a sequencing read error. The chain employs TRBV5-1 and TRBJ2-1, with D perhaps matching TRBD1 or TRBD2 (6 bases each). This CDR3 spans 15 amino acids. Germline CDR1 reads SGHRS; CDR2 reads YFSETQ. The DNA of the CDR3 is TGCGCCAGCAGTAGTACAGGGCCTGGGGGGAATGAGCAGTTATTC. It encodes CASSSTGPGGNEQLF.

This clonotype has just a few counts. The chain couples TRBV5-1 to TRBJ2-2, with TRBD2 identical over 10 bases. The CDR3 totals 17 residues. J was trimmed by 4 bases and V by 4 bases; bases with no gene match: 10. Germline V gene data show CDR1 as SGHRS and CDR2 as YFSETQ. In nucleotides, the CDR3 is TGCGCCAGCAGCCCAACCAGCGGGAGGGATATCACCGGGGAGCTGTTTTTT. As protein: CASSPTSGRDITGELFF.

This clonotype was seen only a few times. The chain has TRBV5-1 and TRBJ1-2, with D perhaps TRBD1 (5 bases). Germline V gene data show CDR1 as SGHRS and CDR2 as YFSETQ. Trimming took off 0 bases at V and 8 bases at J, with 8 bases between the two ends. The CDR3 has 12 residues. CDR3 region: CASSLERGGYTF. CDR3 DNA sequence: TGCGCCAGCAGCTTGGAAAGGGGAGGCTACACCTTC. The variable domain in full, completed from reference TRBV5-1 and TRBJ1-2, reads KAGVTQTPRYLIKTRGQQVTLSCSPISGHRSVSWYQQTPGQGLQFLFEYFSETQRNKGNFPGRFSGRQFSNSRSEMNVSTLELGDSALYLCASSLERGGYTFGSGTRLTVV.

This clonotype was seen many times. CDR3 sequence reads: CASSLLATGNQPQHF. CDR3 sequence (DNA): TGTGCCAGTAGTCTCTTAGCGACGGGGAATCAGCCCCAGCATTTT. The chain has TRBV19 and TRBJ1-5; D uncertain. The ends were cut back, 5 bases at V and 4 bases at J, with 15 bases in the middle. Germline V gene lookup returns CDR1 LNHDA and CDR2 SQIVND (reference sequence). This CDR3 region has 15 residues.